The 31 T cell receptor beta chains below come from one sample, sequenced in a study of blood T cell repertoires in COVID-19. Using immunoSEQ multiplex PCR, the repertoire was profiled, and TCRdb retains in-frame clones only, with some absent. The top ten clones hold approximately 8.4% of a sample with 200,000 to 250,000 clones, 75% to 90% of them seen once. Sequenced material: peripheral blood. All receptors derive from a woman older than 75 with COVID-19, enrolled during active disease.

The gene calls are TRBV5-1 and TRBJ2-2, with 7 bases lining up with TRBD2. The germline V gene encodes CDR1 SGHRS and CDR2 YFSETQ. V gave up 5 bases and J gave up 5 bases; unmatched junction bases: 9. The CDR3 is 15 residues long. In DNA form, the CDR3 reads TGCGCCAGCAGGGTGACTAGCCCGTTAACCGGGGAGCTGTTTTTT. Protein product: CASRVTSPLTGELFF.

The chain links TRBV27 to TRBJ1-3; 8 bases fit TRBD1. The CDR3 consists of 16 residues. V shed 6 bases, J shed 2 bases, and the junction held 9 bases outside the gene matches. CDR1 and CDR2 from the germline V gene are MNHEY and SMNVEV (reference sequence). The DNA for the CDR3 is TGTGCCAGCAGCCTAGACAGGGGAACGGCTGGAAACACCATATATTTT. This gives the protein CASSLDRGTAGNTIYF.

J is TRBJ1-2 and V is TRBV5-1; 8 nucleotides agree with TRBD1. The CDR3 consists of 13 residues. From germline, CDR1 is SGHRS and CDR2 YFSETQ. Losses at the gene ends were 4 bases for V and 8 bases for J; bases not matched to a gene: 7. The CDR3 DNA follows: TGCGCCAGCAGCCCGGACAGGGCATCGGGCTACACCTTC. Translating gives CASSPDRASGYTF.

CDR3 protein: CASSGTALMNGYTF. Here the CDR3 DNA reads TGTGCCAGCAGCGGGACAGCGCTGATGAATGGCTACACCTTC. V and J are TRBV6-6 and TRBJ1-2; the match to TRBD1 covers 7 bases. This CDR3 is 14 amino acids long. Germline V CDR1 and CDR2: MNHNY, SVGAGI (reference sequence). V was clipped by 6 bases and J by 6 bases; unmatched bases: 10.

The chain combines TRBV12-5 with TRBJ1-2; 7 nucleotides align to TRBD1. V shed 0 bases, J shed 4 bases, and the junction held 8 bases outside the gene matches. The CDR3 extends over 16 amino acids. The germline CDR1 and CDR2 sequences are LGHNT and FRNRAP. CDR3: CASGLVVGTAGYGYTF. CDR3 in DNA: TGTGCTAGTGGTTTGGTAGTAGGGACAGCGGGCTATGGCTACACCTTC.

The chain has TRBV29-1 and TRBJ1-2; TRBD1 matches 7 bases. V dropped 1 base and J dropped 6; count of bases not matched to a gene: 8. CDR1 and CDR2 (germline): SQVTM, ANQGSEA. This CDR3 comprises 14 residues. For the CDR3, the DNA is TGCAGCGTTGAAGGTGGCCAGGGGGTAGATGGCTACACCTTC. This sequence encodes CSVEGGQGVDGYTF.

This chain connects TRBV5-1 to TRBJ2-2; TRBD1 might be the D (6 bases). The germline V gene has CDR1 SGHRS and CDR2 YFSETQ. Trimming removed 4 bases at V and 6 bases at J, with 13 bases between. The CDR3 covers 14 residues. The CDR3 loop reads CASSPDRLAGELFF. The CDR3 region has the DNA TGCGCCAGCAGCCCTGACAGGTTGGCCGGGGAGCTGTTTTTT.

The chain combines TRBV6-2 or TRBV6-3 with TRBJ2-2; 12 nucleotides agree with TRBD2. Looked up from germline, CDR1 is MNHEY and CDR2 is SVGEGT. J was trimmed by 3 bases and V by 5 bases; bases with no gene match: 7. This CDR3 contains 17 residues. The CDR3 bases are TGTGCCAGCAGTGCCACTAGCGGGGGGCCCTACACCGGGGAGCTGTTTTTT. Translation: CASSATSGGPYTGELFF.

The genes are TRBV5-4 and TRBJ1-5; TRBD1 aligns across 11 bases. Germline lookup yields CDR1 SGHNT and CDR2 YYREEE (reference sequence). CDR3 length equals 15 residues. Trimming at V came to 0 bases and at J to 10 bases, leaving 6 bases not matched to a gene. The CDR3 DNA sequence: TGTGCCAGCAGCTTGGGGGGGGACAGGGGGTTCCCCCAGCATTTT. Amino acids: CASSLGGDRGFPQHF.

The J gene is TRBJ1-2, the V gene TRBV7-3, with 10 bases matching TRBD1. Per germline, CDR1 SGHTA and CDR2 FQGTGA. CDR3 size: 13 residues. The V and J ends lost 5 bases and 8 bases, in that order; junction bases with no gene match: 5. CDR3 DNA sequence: TGTGCCAGCAGCGCCGACAGGGGGCTCGGCTACACCTTC. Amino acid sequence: CASSADRGLGYTF.

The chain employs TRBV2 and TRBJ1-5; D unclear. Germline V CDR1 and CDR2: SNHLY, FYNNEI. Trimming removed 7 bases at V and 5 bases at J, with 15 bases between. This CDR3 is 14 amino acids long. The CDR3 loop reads CASNSAGLYQPQHF. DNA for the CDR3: TGTGCCAGCAATTCAGCTGGGCTCTATCAGCCCCAGCATTTT.

The CDR3 sequence: CASSQVPGWNTEAFF. The CDR3 coding sequence is TGTGCCAGCAGCCAAGTCCCAGGGTGGAACACTGAAGCTTTCTTT. J is TRBJ1-1 and V is TRBV3-1 (or the pseudogene TRBV3-2); maybe TRBD1 (5 bases). Germline values: CDR1 LGHDT, CDR2 YNNKEL (reference sequence). The CDR3 runs to 15 residues. V lost 1 base and J lost 1, with 10 bases in between.

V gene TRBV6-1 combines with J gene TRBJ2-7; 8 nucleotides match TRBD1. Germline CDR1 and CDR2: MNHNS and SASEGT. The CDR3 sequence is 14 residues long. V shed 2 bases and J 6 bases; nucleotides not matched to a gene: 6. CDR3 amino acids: CASSEMQGAREQYF. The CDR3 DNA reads TGTGCCAGCAGTGAAATGCAGGGGGCGCGCGAGCAGTACTTC.

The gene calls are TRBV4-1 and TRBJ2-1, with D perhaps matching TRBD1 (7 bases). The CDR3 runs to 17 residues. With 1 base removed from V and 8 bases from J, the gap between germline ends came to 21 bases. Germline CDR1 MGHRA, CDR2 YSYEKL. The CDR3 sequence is CASSQVGQRLRGDEQFF. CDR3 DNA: TGCGCCAGCAGCCAAGTGGGACAGAGGCTCAGGGGGGATGAGCAGTTCTTC.

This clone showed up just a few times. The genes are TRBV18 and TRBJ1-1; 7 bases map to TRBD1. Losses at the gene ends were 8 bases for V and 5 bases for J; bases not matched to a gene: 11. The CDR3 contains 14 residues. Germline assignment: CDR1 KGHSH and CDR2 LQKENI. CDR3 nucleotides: TGTGCCAGCCTCCTTGACAGGGTGCAAACTGAAGCTTTCTTT. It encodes CASLLDRVQTEAFF.

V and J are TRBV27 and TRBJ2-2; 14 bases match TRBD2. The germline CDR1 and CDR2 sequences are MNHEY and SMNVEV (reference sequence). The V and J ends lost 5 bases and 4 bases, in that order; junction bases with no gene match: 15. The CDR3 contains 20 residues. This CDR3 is CASSLYPLTSGRAATGELFF. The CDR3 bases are TGTGCCAGCAGTCTGTATCCCCTGACTAGCGGGAGGGCGGCCACCGGGGAGCTGTTTTTT.

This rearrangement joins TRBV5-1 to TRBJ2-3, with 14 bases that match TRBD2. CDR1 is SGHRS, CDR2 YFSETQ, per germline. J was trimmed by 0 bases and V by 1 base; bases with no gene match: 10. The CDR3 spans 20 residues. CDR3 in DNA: TGCGCCAGCAGCTTGCGAGGACTAGCGGGGGGTCCCTCTAGCACAGATACGCAGTATTTT. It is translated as CASSLRGLAGGPSSTDTQYF.

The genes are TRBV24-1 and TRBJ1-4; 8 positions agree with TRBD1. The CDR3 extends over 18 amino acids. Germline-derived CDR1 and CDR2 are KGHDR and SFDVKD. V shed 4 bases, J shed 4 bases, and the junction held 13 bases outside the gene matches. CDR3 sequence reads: CATSESTTGVLGNEKLFF. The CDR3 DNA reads TGTGCCACCAGTGAGTCGACGACAGGGGTCCTAGGTAATGAAAAACTGTTTTTT.

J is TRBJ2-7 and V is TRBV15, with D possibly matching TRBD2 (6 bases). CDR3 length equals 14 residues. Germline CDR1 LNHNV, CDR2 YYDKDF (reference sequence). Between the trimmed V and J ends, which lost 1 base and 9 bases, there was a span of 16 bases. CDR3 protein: CATSRAGEGAVQYF. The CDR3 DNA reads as TGTGCCACCAGCAGAGCGGGAGAGGGAGCGGTGCAGTACTTC.

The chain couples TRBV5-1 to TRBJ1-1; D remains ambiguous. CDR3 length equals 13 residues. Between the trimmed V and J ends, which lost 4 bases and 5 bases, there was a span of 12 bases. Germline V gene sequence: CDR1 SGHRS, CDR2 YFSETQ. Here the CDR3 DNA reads TGCGCCAGCAGCAAGAGGGAGGAAACTGAAGCTTTCTTT. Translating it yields CASSKREETEAFF.

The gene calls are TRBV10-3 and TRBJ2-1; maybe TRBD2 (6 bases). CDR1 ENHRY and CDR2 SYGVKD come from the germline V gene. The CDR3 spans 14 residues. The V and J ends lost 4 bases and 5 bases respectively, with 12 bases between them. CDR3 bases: TGTGCCATCAGTGGCAGGGCGGGGAACAATGAGCAGTTCTTC. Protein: CAISGRAGNNEQFF.

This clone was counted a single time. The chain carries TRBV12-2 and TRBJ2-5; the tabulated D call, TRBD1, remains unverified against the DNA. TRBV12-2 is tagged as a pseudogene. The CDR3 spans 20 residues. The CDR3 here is CASRLVSRTRSLVQGETQYF. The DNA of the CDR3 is TGTGCAAGTCGCTTAGTTTCCAGGACAAGATCCCTCGTCCAGGGGGAGACCCAGTACTTC.

This CDR3 is CASSWGYSYEQYF. The CDR3 DNA follows: TGTGCCAGCAGTTGGGGCTACTCCTACGAGCAGTACTTC. The J gene is TRBJ2-7, the V gene TRBV12-3 or TRBV12-4; weak D call: TRBD1 (5 bases). V lost 4 bases to trimming and J lost 0 bases, with 7 bases between them. This CDR3 comprises 13 residues.

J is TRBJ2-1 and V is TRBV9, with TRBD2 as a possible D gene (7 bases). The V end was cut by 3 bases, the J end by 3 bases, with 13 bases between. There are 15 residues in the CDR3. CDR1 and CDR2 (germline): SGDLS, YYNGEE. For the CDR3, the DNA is TGTGCCAGCAGCGGAGGGGGACTAAACTACAATGAGCAGTTCTTC. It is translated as CASSGGGLNYNEQFF. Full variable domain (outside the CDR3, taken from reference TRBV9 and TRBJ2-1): DSGVTQTPKHLITATGQRVTLRCSPRSGDLSVYWYQQSLDQGLQFLIQYYNGEERAKGNILERFSAQQFPDLHSELNLSSLELGDSALYFCASSGGGLNYNEQFFGPGTRLTVL.

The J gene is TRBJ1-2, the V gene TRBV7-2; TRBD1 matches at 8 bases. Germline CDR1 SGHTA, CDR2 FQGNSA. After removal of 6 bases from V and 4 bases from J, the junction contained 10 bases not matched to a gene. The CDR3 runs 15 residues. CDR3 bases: TGTGCCAGCAGGTCCCGACAGGGGACGGGCTATGGCTACACCTTC. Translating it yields CASRSRQGTGYGYTF.

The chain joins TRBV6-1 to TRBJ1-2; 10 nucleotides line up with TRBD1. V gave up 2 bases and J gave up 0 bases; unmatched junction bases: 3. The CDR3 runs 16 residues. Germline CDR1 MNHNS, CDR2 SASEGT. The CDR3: CASSETGTGANYGYTF. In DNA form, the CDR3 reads TGTGCCAGCAGTGAAACCGGGACAGGGGCTAACTATGGCTACACCTTC.

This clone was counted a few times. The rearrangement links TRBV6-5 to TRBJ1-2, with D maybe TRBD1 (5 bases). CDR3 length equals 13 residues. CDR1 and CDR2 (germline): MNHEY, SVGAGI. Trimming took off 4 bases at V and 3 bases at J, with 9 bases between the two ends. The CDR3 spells CASSLDSHYGYTF. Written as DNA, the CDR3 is TGTGCCAGCAGTTTAGACAGCCACTATGGCTACACCTTC.

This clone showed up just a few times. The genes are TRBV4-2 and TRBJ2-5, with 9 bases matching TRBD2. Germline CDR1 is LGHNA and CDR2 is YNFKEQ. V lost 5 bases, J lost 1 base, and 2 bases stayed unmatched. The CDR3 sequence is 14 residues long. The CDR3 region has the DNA TGTGCCAGCAGCTGGACTAGCGCCCAAGAGACCCAGTACTTC. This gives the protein CASSWTSAQETQYF.

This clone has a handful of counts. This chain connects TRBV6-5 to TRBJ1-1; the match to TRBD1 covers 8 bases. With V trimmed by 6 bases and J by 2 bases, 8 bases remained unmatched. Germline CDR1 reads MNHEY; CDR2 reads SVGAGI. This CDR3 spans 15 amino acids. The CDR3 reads CASRSGAGGNTEAFF. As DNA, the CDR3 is TGTGCCAGCAGGTCGGGTGCAGGGGGCAACACTGAAGCTTTCTTT.

Here the CDR3 reads CASSLADRGQGYTF. CDR3 DNA: TGCGCCAGCAGCTTGGCCGACAGGGGCCAAGGCTACACCTTC. This rearrangement joins TRBV5-1 to TRBJ1-2, with 8 positions matching TRBD1. There are 14 residues in the CDR3. Unmatched junction bases numbered 6, after V lost 0 bases and J lost 8 bases. CDR1 and CDR2 (germline): SGHRS, YFSETQ. The full variable domain, in which reference TRBV5-1 and TRBJ1-2 provide the parts outside the CDR3, is KAGVTQTPRYLIKTRGQQVTLSCSPISGHRSVSWYQQTPGQGLQFLFEYFSETQRNKGNFPGRFSGRQFSNSRSEMNVSTLELGDSALYLCASSLADRGQGYTFGSGTRLTVV.

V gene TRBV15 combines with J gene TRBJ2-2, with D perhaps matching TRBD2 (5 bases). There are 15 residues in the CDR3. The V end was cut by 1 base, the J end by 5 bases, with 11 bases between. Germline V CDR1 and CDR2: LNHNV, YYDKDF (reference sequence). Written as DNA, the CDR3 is TGTGCCACCAGCAGAGTACGGGGTGGGACCGGGGAGCTGTTTTTT. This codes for CATSRVRGGTGELFF.